The entry below describes one T cell receptor (beta chain). The data originate from a study of blood T cell repertoires in COVID-19. Study details: Researchers got acute and convalescent COVID-19 samples from the United States, Italy and Spain.

This CDR3 region has 15 residues. Per germline, CDR1 MDHEN and CDR2 SYDVKM. Trimming shortened V by 6 bases and J by 4 bases, and 16 bases separated the two germline ends. Participants were aged 18 to 89 years, lived in over 20 US areas, and enrolled virtually. Exposed study participants had met a COVID-19 case within 2 weeks before entry. Authors' methods: Using reference gene primer amplification, nucleated cell counts were estimated. Data came from immunoSEQ multiplex PCR; TCRdb stores just in-frame clones and leaves some out. That table furnishes V, J and clone size, whereas the DNA furnished D and trimming. This table holds roughly 150,000 clones, over 80% found once.

The J gene is TRBJ1-3, the V gene TRBV28, with a tentative D call TRBD1 (5 bases). The TCR originated in a man aged 70-80 years who had been exposed to COVID-19. The specimen was PBMCs or T cells enriched from blood (not recorded which). CDR3 in DNA: TGTGCCAGCAGGGGCTGGGGCGGGGAGGGAAACACCATATATTTT. As protein: CASRGWGGEGNTIYF.